The source of this T cell receptor (beta chain) is a study of T cell responses to AZD1222 COVID-19 vaccine. TCRdb keeps only in-frame clones here, not all; method: immunoSEQ multiplex PCR. Of tens of thousands of clones listed, 70% to 90% are singletons. Study-wide results and limits: Repertoires were collected only later (after the peak T cell response had occurred).

Concerning this clone itself: Its matching antigen is unknown.

The CDR3 contains 16 residues. CDR1 and CDR2 (germline): LGHDT, YNNKEL (reference sequence). V was clipped by 1 base and J by 2 bases; unmatched bases: 5. The receptor was derived from an adult who received the AZD1222 COVID-19 vaccine. The J gene is TRBJ2-7, the V gene TRBV3-1 (or the pseudogene TRBV3-2); 10 bases match TRBD1. The sample consisted of peripheral blood, taken 28 days after the second AZD1222 dose. The CDR3 spells CASSQAPGQGTYEQYF. As DNA, the CDR3 is TGTGCCAGCAGCCAAGCCCCGGGACAGGGGACCTACGAGCAGTACTTC.